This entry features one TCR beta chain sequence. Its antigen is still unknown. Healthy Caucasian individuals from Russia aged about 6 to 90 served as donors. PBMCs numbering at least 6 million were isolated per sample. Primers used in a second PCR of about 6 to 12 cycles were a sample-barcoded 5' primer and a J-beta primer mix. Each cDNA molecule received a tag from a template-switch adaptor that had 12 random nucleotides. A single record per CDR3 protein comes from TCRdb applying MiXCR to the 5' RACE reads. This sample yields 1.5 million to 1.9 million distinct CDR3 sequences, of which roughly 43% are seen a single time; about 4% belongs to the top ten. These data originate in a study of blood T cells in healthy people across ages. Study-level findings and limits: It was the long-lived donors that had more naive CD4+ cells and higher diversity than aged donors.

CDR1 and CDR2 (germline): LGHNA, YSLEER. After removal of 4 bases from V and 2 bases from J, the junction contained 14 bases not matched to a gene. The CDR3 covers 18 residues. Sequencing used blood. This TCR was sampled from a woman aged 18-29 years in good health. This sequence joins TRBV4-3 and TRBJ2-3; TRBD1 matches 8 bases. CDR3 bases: TGCGCCAGCAGCCCGCGCCCTAAGACAGGGGAGAACACAGATACGCAGTATTTT. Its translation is CASSPRPKTGENTDTQYF.